A single sample is the source of the 27 T cell receptor beta chains below, sequenced in a study of T-cell memory formation after mild COVID-19. One entry per CDR3 protein results from TCRdb running MiXCR on the 5' RACE reads. The data show about 600,000 distinct CDR3 sequences, with about 20% seen just once and approximately 8.4% held by the top ten. The sequenced sample was PBMCs or a T cell subset sorted from them (not recorded which). The receptors shown here come from an adult woman who had mild COVID-19 (a few samples of this study predate the infection). Cell type and time point are not known.

The V gene is TRBV11-2, the J gene TRBJ2-2; no reliable D call. The CDR3 is 12 amino acids. Trimming shortened V by 3 bases and J by 6 bases, and 5 bases separated the two germline ends. CDR1 is SGHAT, CDR2 FQNNGV, per germline. The CDR3 here is CASSFKPGELFF. Written as DNA, the CDR3 is TGTGCCAGCAGCTTTAAACCCGGGGAGCTGTTTTTT.

The chain recombines TRBV28 with TRBJ1-3; no reliable D call. The CDR3 loop spans 18 amino acids. Trimming left V 1 base short and J 1 base short, with 17 bases between. Germline V gene lookup returns CDR1 MDHEN and CDR2 SYDVKM. The CDR3 DNA reads TGTGCCAGCAGTTTATCCTTTTTACGGCGGGCGTCTGGAAACACCATATATTTT. Protein product: CASSLSFLRRASGNTIYF.

There are many counts of this clonotype. The V and J genes are TRBV7-9 and TRBJ1-1; D unresolved. Trimming cost V 6 bases and J 1 base, with 6 bases left between them. Germline-derived CDR1 and CDR2 are SEHNR and FQNEAQ (reference sequence). The CDR3 contains 12 residues. CDR3 amino acids: CASSHRNTEAFF. Written as DNA, the CDR3 is TGTGCCAGCAGTCACAGGAACACTGAAGCTTTCTTT.

This clonotype appeared a few times. The V call is TRBV5-6, the J call TRBJ2-7; 13 nucleotides match TRBD2. Germline loops: CDR1 SGHDT, CDR2 YYEEEE. The CDR3 is 15 residues long. Trimming cost V 1 base and J 4 bases; bases outside gene matches: 2. CDR3 region: CASSLKGLAGYEQYF. CDR3 coding DNA: TGTGCCAGCAGCTTGAAGGGACTAGCGGGGTACGAGCAGTACTTC. Drawing the rest from reference TRBV5-6 and TRBJ2-7, the complete variable domain is DAGVTQSPTHLIKTRGQQVTLRCSPKSGHDTVSWYQQALGQGPQFIFQYYEEEERQRGNFPDRFSGHQFPNYSSELNVNALLLGDSALYLCASSLKGLAGYEQYFGPGTRLTVT.

The rearrangement joins TRBV7-9 to TRBJ2-3; maybe TRBD2 (6 bases). V lost 6 bases and J 5 bases, leaving 12 bases between the germline ends. This CDR3 has 13 residues. Germline V gene data show CDR1 as SEHNR and CDR2 as FQNEAQ (reference sequence). The CDR3 sequence: CASRYGSGDTQYF. In DNA form, the CDR3 reads TGTGCCAGCAGGTATGGTAGCGGAGATACGCAGTATTTT.

J is TRBJ1-6 and V is TRBV2; 10 bases line up with TRBD1. V lost 2 bases to trimming and J lost 9 bases; unmatched junction nucleotides: 4. The CDR3 contains 15 residues. Per germline, CDR1 SNHLY and CDR2 FYNNEI. The CDR3 region is CASSELGTGVSPLHF. In DNA, the CDR3 is TGTGCCAGCAGTGAATTGGGGACAGGGGTTTCACCCCTCCACTTT.

The sample holds a few counts of this clonotype. The DNA of the CDR3 is TGTGCCAGCAGCTTACGGGGCCATTATGGCTACACCTTC. It codes for CASSLRGHYGYTF. The J gene is TRBJ1-2, the V gene TRBV11-2, with D tentatively TRBD1 (5 bases). This CDR3 is built from 13 residues. Germline values: CDR1 SGHAT, CDR2 FQNNGV. Trimming removed 2 bases at V and 5 bases at J, with 9 bases between.

Note on this clonotype: At one end, the junction sequence differs from germline, possibly due to a read error. The chain employs TRBV6-6 and TRBJ2-3; 7 nucleotides match TRBD2. The germline CDR1 and CDR2 sequences are MNHNY and SVGAGI (reference sequence). This CDR3 contains 17 residues. CDR3 DNA: TGTGCCAGCAGTCTCATGGGCGGGAGATGGGGCACGGATACGCAGTATTTT. It translates to CASSLMGGRWGTDTQYF.

The gene calls are TRBV20-1 and TRBJ1-1, with a possible D match to TRBD1 (6 bases). The germline V gene encodes CDR1 DFQATT and CDR2 SNEGSKA (reference sequence). With 3 bases removed from V and 4 bases from J, the gap between germline ends came to 18 bases. The CDR3 loop spans 15 amino acids. In DNA form, the CDR3 reads TGCAGTGCTAGCCCGACAACAGGGTTGGGCACTGAAGCTTTCTTT. It translates to CSASPTTGLGTEAFF.

This chain uses TRBV29-1 with TRBJ1-4; 8 nucleotides agree with TRBD1. The CDR3 length is 12 residues. In germline, CDR1 is SQVTM, CDR2 ANQGSEA. The junction had 3 bases not matched to a gene; V was cut back by 5 bases and J by 7 bases. The CDR3 sequence: CSVWTGSEKLFF. The CDR3 DNA follows: TGCAGCGTTTGGACAGGGTCTGAAAAACTGTTTTTT.

CDR3 nucleotides: TGTGCCGGAGGACAGGGGGGATTCACTGAAGCTTTCTTT. This sequence encodes CAGGQGGFTEAFF. The chain recombines TRBV7-9 with TRBJ1-1; 10 nucleotides match TRBD1. CDR3 length: 13 residues. The V gene end was trimmed by 11 bases and the J gene end by 4 bases; junction bases not matched to a gene: 7. Per germline, CDR1 SEHNR and CDR2 FQNEAQ (reference sequence).

This clonotype was detected only a few times. The chain uses TRBV6-5 and TRBJ2-1, with a possible D match to TRBD1 (6 bases). Germline V lookup: CDR1 MNHEY, CDR2 SVGAGI. V lost 0 bases and J 12 bases, leaving 18 bases between the germline ends. The CDR3 runs to 15 residues. CDR3 amino acids: CASSYSGQTPFGQFF. The CDR3 DNA is TGTGCCAGCAGTTACTCAGGACAGACACCCTTTGGGCAGTTCTTC.

The chain couples TRBV6-1 to TRBJ2-7, with 9 bases that match TRBD2. J lost 4 bases, V lost 7 bases, and 5 bases had no gene match. The length of the CDR3 is 13 residues. Germline V gene lookup returns CDR1 MNHNS and CDR2 SASEGT. The CDR3 loop reads CASIGTSRYEQYF. DNA for the CDR3: TGTGCCAGCATTGGGACTAGCAGGTACGAGCAGTACTTC.

This clonotype was counted between two and nine times. This rearrangement joins TRBV20-1 to TRBJ1-2, with D tentatively TRBD1 (5 bases). Trimming took 5 bases from V and 4 from J, leaving 11 bases between them. The CDR3 spans 12 residues. The germline gives CDR1 DFQATT, CDR2 SNEGSKA (reference sequence). CDR3 in amino acids: CSAHRSPYGYTF. DNA for the CDR3: TGCAGTGCTCACAGGTCTCCCTATGGCTACACCTTC.

This clonotype was detected many times. The J gene is TRBJ2-3, the V gene TRBV20-1; 11 nucleotides match TRBD2. Trimming took 0 bases from V and 8 from J; bases not matched to a gene: 19. CDR1 and CDR2 from the germline V gene are DFQATT and SNEGSKA (reference sequence). This CDR3 contains 19 residues. The CDR3 DNA follows: TGCAGTGCTAGAGATCGGGTAGCGGGAGGGCCGGGCTCGGGGGGTACGCAGTATTTT. Translated: CSARDRVAGGPGSGGTQYF.

This clonotype was found once. The V and J genes are TRBV2 and TRBJ2-1, with 8 bases fitting TRBD2. This CDR3 is 13 amino acids long. V gave up 7 bases and J gave up 5 bases; unmatched junction bases: 4. From germline, CDR1 is SNHLY and CDR2 FYNNEI. The CDR3, as DNA: TGTGCCAGCAACCCTAGCGGGCACAATGAGCAGTTCTTC. It is translated as CASNPSGHNEQFF.

This chain uses TRBV15 with TRBJ1-6; 11 positions agree with TRBD1. J gave up 8 bases and V 5 bases, and 5 bases lay outside the gene matches. In germline, CDR1 is LNHNV, CDR2 YYDKDF (reference sequence). This CDR3 contains 15 residues. CDR3 nucleotides: TGTGCCACCAGCTCCCGGACAGGGGGCTATTCACCCCTCCACTTT. As protein: CATSSRTGGYSPLHF. Full variable domain (missing parts from reference TRBV15 and TRBJ1-6): DAMVIQNPRYQVTQFGKPVTLSCSQTLNHNVMYWYQQKSSQAPKLLFHYYDKDFNNEADTPDNFQSRRPNTSFCFLDIRSPGLGDTAMYLCATSSRTGGYSPLHFGNGTRLTVT.

This clonotype was seen a few times. The chain carries TRBV6-5 and TRBJ2-1; 11 bases agree with TRBD2. Per the germline V gene, CDR1 is MNHEY and CDR2 is SVGAGI. The CDR3 spans 15 residues. J gave up 4 bases and V 5 bases, and 4 bases lay outside the gene matches. This chain's CDR3 is CASSRVAGGYNEQFF. The CDR3 nucleotides are TGTGCCAGCAGTAGAGTAGCGGGAGGGTACAATGAGCAGTTCTTC.

J is TRBJ1-2 and V is TRBV19, with D unresolved. CDR3 size: 12 residues. The germline V gene encodes CDR1 LNHDA and CDR2 SQIVND (reference sequence). Trimming cost V 3 bases and J 0 bases, with 2 bases left between them. CDR3 DNA sequence: TGTGCCAGTAGTATTGCTAACTATGGCTACACCTTC. Translating gives CASSIANYGYTF.

This clonotype showed up just a few times. The CDR3 reads CASSYDGGGTNSPLHF. CDR3 in DNA: TGTGCCAGCAGTTACGATGGGGGGGGAACTAATTCACCCCTCCACTTT. This chain uses TRBV6-5 with TRBJ1-6; maybe TRBD1 (5 bases). CDR1 is MNHEY and CDR2 is SVGAGI in the germline V gene. V was pared by 2 bases and J by 6 bases, with 14 bases between. The CDR3 is 16 residues long.

The chain couples TRBV6-1 to TRBJ2-7; a weak D match, TRBD1 (5 bases). CDR3 length: 15 residues. The V gene's germline CDR1 is MNHNS and CDR2 SASEGT. Trimming took 0 bases from V and 3 from J, leaving 12 bases between them. The DNA of the CDR3 is TGTGCCAGCAGTGAAGCGACAGTTGAAATCTACGAGCAGTACTTC. It yields the protein CASSEATVEIYEQYF.

V and J are TRBV5-1 and TRBJ2-5; TRBD2 matches at 9 bases. The CDR3 sequence is 17 residues long. Looked up from germline, CDR1 is SGHRS and CDR2 is YFSETQ. J gave up 2 bases and V 0 bases, and 8 bases lay outside the gene matches. CDR3 bases: TGCGCCAGCAGCTTGGTCGGACGTGCGGGAGGGCAAGAGACCCAGTACTTC. Its translation: CASSLVGRAGGQETQYF.

This clonotype was detected only a few times. The J gene is TRBJ2-7, the V gene TRBV6-5; 8 nucleotides align to TRBD1. The CDR3 has 14 amino acids. Germline loops: CDR1 MNHEY, CDR2 SVGAGI. V dropped 5 bases and J dropped 5; count of bases not matched to a gene: 8. The CDR3, as DNA: TGTGCCAGCAGTGTAATACAGGGGGACCACGAGCAGTACTTC. Protein product: CASSVIQGDHEQYF.

The chain carries TRBV7-8 and TRBJ1-1, with 10 bases lining up with TRBD1. Germline V lookup: CDR1 SGHVS, CDR2 FQNEAQ. CDR3 length: 19 amino acids. V lost 7 bases, J lost 3 bases, and 20 bases stayed unmatched. The CDR3 sequence is CASTPVPDRGPERDTEAFF. CDR3 DNA: TGTGCCAGCACCCCAGTCCCCGACAGGGGGCCTGAAAGGGACACTGAAGCTTTCTTT.

The V and J genes are TRBV20-1 and TRBJ2-1, with D hard to call. CDR3 size: 18 residues. Trimming shortened V by 0 bases and J by 0 bases, and 18 bases separated the two germline ends. Germline CDR1 and CDR2: DFQATT and SNEGSKA (reference sequence). The CDR3 DNA reads as TGCAGTGCTAGAGATGTTTCCAGATACCTTAGCTCCTACAATGAGCAGTTCTTC. Its protein product is CSARDVSRYLSSYNEQFF.

This clonotype has more than one count but fewer than ten. The genes are TRBV7-9 and TRBJ2-1; 7 bases agree with TRBD2. The CDR3 contains 16 residues. V lost 1 base to trimming and J lost 5 bases; unmatched junction nucleotides: 8. Germline V gene sequence: CDR1 SEHNR, CDR2 FQNEAQ (reference sequence). The CDR3, as DNA: TGTGCCAGCAGCTTAGAGTCGGGAGGATCCCACAATGAGCAGTTCTTC. It translates to CASSLESGGSHNEQFF.

This clonotype was observed a few times. The rearrangement joins TRBV4-3 to TRBJ2-7; D possibly corresponds to TRBD1 (5 bases). CDR1 is LGHNA, CDR2 YSLEER, per germline. The CDR3 runs 14 residues. Trimming removed 4 bases from V and 0 bases from J, with 10 bases in between. This CDR3 is CASSRRRDSYEQYF. As DNA, the CDR3 is TGCGCCAGCAGCCGTCGCAGGGACTCCTACGAGCAGTACTTC.